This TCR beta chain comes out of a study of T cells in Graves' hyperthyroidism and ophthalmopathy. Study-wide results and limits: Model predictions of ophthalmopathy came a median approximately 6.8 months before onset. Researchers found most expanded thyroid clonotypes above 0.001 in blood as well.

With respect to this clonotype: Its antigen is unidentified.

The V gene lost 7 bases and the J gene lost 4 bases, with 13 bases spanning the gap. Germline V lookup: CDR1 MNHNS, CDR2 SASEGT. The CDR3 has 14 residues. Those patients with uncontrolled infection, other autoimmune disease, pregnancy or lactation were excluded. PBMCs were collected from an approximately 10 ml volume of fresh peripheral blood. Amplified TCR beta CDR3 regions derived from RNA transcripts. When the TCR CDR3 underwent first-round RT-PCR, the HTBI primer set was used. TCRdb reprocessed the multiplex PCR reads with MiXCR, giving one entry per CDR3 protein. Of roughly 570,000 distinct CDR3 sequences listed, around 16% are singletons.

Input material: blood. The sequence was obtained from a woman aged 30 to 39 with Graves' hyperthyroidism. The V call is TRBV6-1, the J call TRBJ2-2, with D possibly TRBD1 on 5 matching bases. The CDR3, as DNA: TGTGCCAGCAAGGGGATCCCGACCACCGGGGAGCTGTTTTTT. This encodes CASKGIPTTGELFF.